This T cell receptor (beta chain) was recovered during a study of post-analysis software for immune sequencing data. About the research overall: Some patients lacked subtype; others had relapsing-remitting, secondary progressive or progressive-relapsing disease.

CDR1 is LGHDT and CDR2 is YNNKEL in the germline V gene (reference sequence). CDR3 length: 13 residues. The study's findings and limits: In patients, roughly five TRBV segments were more frequent than in controls, with TRBV5-6, TRBV5-1 and TRBV20-1 among them. With F measure, samples from one preparation batch clustered together strongly.

Concerning this clonotype itself: Its antigen is not known.

Tagging with unique molecular identifiers was a feature of the TCR beta cDNA libraries. Input amounts of 1 to 10 million T cells were used. These gave 500,000 or so cDNA molecules, so each molecule approximated one T cell. Via MiXCR, TCRdb re-called the PCR reads, giving one row per CDR3 protein. Here the sample spans roughly 600,000 distinct CDR3 sequences, 44% being singletons. The rearrangement links TRBV3-1 to TRBJ2-5; 7 bases map to TRBD1. The J call is in doubt because the DNA end fits TRBJ2-7 better. The receptor comes from a girl aged 10-17 years with multiple sclerosis. Sequencing was performed on blood. The DNA for the CDR3 is TGTGCCAGCAGCCCGGGACAGTACTACGAGCAGTACTTC. This gives the protein CASSPGQYYEQYF.